The next 8 T cell receptor beta chains were all read from a single sample in a study of blood T cell repertoires in COVID-19. Data came from immunoSEQ multiplex PCR; TCRdb stores just in-frame clones and leaves some out. The sample shows approximately 230,000 clones, roughly 88% of them seen only once. Sequencing was carried out using peripheral blood. All receptors come from a man older than 75 with acute or convalescent COVID-19.

V usage is TRBV19 and J usage is TRBJ1-5; no reliable D call. The germline gives CDR1 LNHDA, CDR2 SQIVND (reference sequence). There are 13 residues in the CDR3. V was shortened by 5 bases and J by 3 bases, with 8 bases between the two germline ends. For the CDR3, the DNA is TGTGCCAGTAGTCAACACCTCAATCAGCCCCAGCATTTT. Encoded protein: CASSQHLNQPQHF. Together with reference TRBV19 and TRBJ1-5, the CDR3 gives the full variable domain: DGGITQSPKYLFRKEGQNVTLSCEQNLNHDAMYWYRQDPGQGLRLIYYSQIVNDFQKGDIAEGYSVSREKKESFPLTVTSAQKNPTAFYLCASSQHLNQPQHFGDGTRLSIL.

This rearrangement joins TRBV5-1 to TRBJ2-1, with D possibly TRBD2 on 6 matching bases. V lost 1 base to trimming and J lost 4 bases, with 15 bases between them. This CDR3 region has 16 residues. Per the germline V gene, CDR1 is SGHRS and CDR2 is YFSETQ. The CDR3 region is CASSLFPAGDYNEQFF. CDR3 in DNA: TGCGCCAGCAGCTTGTTTCCAGCGGGCGATTACAATGAGCAGTTCTTC.

The rearrangement uses TRBV5-1 and TRBJ2-5; perhaps TRBD2 as D (7 bases). Germline V gives CDR1 SGHRS, CDR2 YFSETQ. Trimming took off 0 bases at V and 1 base at J, with 10 bases between the two ends. The CDR3 totals 15 residues. The CDR3 region is CASSLGGGTQETQYF. CDR3 coding DNA: TGCGCCAGCAGCTTGGGGGGGGGCACCCAAGAGACCCAGTACTTC.

The gene calls are TRBV5-6 and TRBJ1-2; D is uncertain. Trimming cost V 4 bases and J 8 bases, with 18 bases left between them. This CDR3 is 14 amino acids long. In germline, CDR1 is SGHDT, CDR2 YYEEEE. DNA for the CDR3: TGTGCCAGCAGCCCACCCGGCGCCGAGCGGGGCTACACCTTC. Translated, it gives CASSPPGAERGYTF. The full variable domain, rest sourced from reference TRBV5-6 and TRBJ1-2, is DAGVTQSPTHLIKTRGQQVTLRCSPKSGHDTVSWYQQALGQGPQFIFQYYEEEERQRGNFPDRFSGHQFPNYSSELNVNALLLGDSALYLCASSPPGAERGYTFGSGTRLTVV.

The V and J genes are TRBV7-2 and TRBJ2-3; the match to TRBD2 covers 14 bases. Germline V CDR1 and CDR2: SGHTA, FQGNSA. This CDR3 region has 16 residues. J was trimmed by 2 bases and V by 5 bases; bases with no gene match: 3. The CDR3 DNA reads TGTGCCAGCAGCAGACTAGCGGGGGGGCCCACAGATACGCAGTATTTT. Amino acid sequence: CASSRLAGGPTDTQYF. The whole variable domain, filled in from reference TRBV7-2 and TRBJ2-3, reads GAGVSQSPSNKVTEKGKDVELRCDPISGHTALYWYRQSLGQGLEFLIYFQGNSAPDKSGLPSDRFSAERTGGSVSTLTIQRTQQEDSAVYLCASSRLAGGPTDTQYFGPGTRLTVL.

This clone was seen once. The chain has TRBV19 and TRBJ2-1; TRBD1 aligns across 9 bases. CDR1 is LNHDA and CDR2 is SQIVND in the germline V gene (reference sequence). Trimming at V came to 9 bases and at J to 6 bases, leaving 12 bases not matched to a gene. The CDR3 has 15 amino acids. The CDR3 DNA is TGTGCCAGCATTCAACAGGGGGCGGGTTCCAATGAGCAGTTCTTC. Translated: CASIQQGAGSNEQFF.

This rearrangement joins TRBV7-9 to TRBJ2-7, with 13 bases aligning to TRBD2. The CDR3 length is 19 residues. The trim removed 5 bases at V and 2 bases at J, leaving 15 bases unmatched. Per germline, CDR1 SEHNR and CDR2 FQNEAQ (reference sequence). CDR3 in DNA: TGTGCCAGCAGCCCTCTCCCCGGAAAACTAGCGGGAGGGCCCTACGAGCAGTACTTC. It specifies CASSPLPGKLAGGPYEQYF.

V and J are TRBV29-1 and TRBJ1-1; TRBD1 agrees at 10 bases. Germline trimming cut 6 bases from V and 1 base from J; bases unmatched to any gene: 5. Germline CDR1 is SQVTM and CDR2 is ANQGSEA. The CDR3 loop spans 14 amino acids. DNA for the CDR3: TGCAGCGTCCGCCGACAGGGGGCGAACACTGAAGCTTTCTTT. Residues: CSVRRQGANTEAFF.